Below are 10 T cell receptor beta chains sequenced from a single sample in a study of T-cell memory formation after mild COVID-19. TCRdb called the 5' RACE reads again in MiXCR, with one record for every CDR3 protein. The table records 120,000 to 150,000 distinct CDR3 sequences, 19% of them present only once. Sequencing input: PBMCs or a T cell subset sorted from them (not recorded which). All receptors come from an adult woman who had mild COVID-19 (a few samples of this study predate the infection). Cell type and time point are not known.

V and J are TRBV12-3 or TRBV12-4 and TRBJ2-7, with D tentatively TRBD1 (5 bases). V was trimmed by 5 bases and J by 4 bases, leaving 18 bases between them. The CDR3 covers 15 residues. CDR3 in DNA: TGTGCCAGCAGTATCGACAGCCCTAGAGTGTACGAGCAGTACTTC. Its translation: CASSIDSPRVYEQYF.

This sequence joins TRBV4-1 and TRBJ2-3, with 13 bases lining up with TRBD2. The germline CDR1 and CDR2 sequences are MGHRA and YSYEKL. This CDR3 comprises 17 residues. The V segment lost 3 bases and the J segment 5 bases; nucleotides outside the gene matches: 8. Here the CDR3 reads CASSQTTLAGGQDTQYF. CDR3 nucleotide sequence: TGCGCCAGCAGCCAGACCACACTAGCGGGGGGGCAAGATACGCAGTATTTT.

V gene TRBV5-1 combines with J gene TRBJ1-6; D possibly corresponds to TRBD1 (5 bases). Germline lookup yields CDR1 SGHRS and CDR2 YFSETQ. V was pared by 0 bases and J by 6 bases, with 16 bases between. The CDR3 length is 17 residues. The CDR3 sequence: CASSLGKGAGANSPLHF. CDR3 in DNA: TGCGCCAGCAGCTTGGGAAAGGGAGCTGGGGCTAATTCACCCCTCCACTTT.

This clonotype has only a few counts. The chain carries TRBV20-1 and TRBJ1-5; 7 bases agree with TRBD1. CDR1 and CDR2 from the germline V gene are DFQATT and SNEGSKA (reference sequence). This CDR3 has 15 residues. V lost 5 bases, J lost 2 bases, and 9 bases stayed unmatched. CDR3 DNA sequence: TGCAGTGCTCCCGCGACAGGGCTCGGCAATCAGCCCCAGCATTTT. Its protein is CSAPATGLGNQPQHF.

The CDR3 protein is CATSGLAGVGSEQYF. In DNA form, the CDR3 reads TGCGCCACCTCGGGACTAGCGGGAGTCGGGAGCGAGCAGTACTTC. This chain joins TRBV5-1 and TRBJ2-7, with 14 bases that match TRBD2. V was pared by 9 bases and J by 6 bases, with 11 bases of the junction left unmatched. This CDR3 region has 15 residues. Germline V gene data show CDR1 as SGHRS and CDR2 as YFSETQ.

The chain joins TRBV11-3 to TRBJ2-1; 9 positions match TRBD2. The germline V gene encodes CDR1 SGHNT and CDR2 YENEEA. The CDR3 contains 13 residues. V shed 7 bases, J shed 3 bases, and the junction held 1 base outside the gene matches. The CDR3 DNA follows: TGTGCCAGCACACTAGCGGGCTACAATGAGCAGTTCTTC. This translates into CASTLAGYNEQFF.

Only a few counts were recorded for this clonotype. This sequence joins TRBV7-2 and TRBJ2-1; the D is unclear. The CDR3 sequence is 13 residues long. CDR1 SGHTA and CDR2 FQGNSA come from the germline V gene. V was shortened by 1 base and J by 6 bases, with 7 bases between the two germline ends. The CDR3 reads CASSLEAPNEQFF. CDR3 bases: TGTGCCAGCAGCTTAGAAGCGCCCAATGAGCAGTTCTTC.

This clonotype has only a few counts. The chain has TRBV20-1 and TRBJ1-6; 9 bases line up with TRBD1. The CDR3 length is 15 residues. With V trimmed by 2 bases and J by 7 bases, 6 bases remained unmatched. Germline-derived CDR1 and CDR2 are DFQATT and SNEGSKA (reference sequence). CDR3 nucleotide sequence: TGCAGTGCTAGAACCGGGACAGGGAGAAATTCACCCCTCCACTTT. Translation: CSARTGTGRNSPLHF.

This clonotype was counted a few times. The junction differs from germline at one of its ends, possibly a read error. The CDR3 loop is CANSQGPLLHEQYF. DNA of the CDR3: TGTGCCAACTCACAAGGGCCCCTCCTCCACGAGCAGTACTTC. The rearrangement joins TRBV18 to TRBJ2-7, with D unclear. Germline V lookup: CDR1 KGHSH, CDR2 LQKENI. This CDR3 contains 14 residues.

This clonotype has more than one count but fewer than ten. V and J are TRBV24-1 and TRBJ2-2, with D possibly called TRBD1 or TRBD2 (5 bases each). Trimming removed 1 base at V and 6 bases at J, with 14 bases between. The CDR3 has 16 residues. Germline V CDR1 and CDR2: KGHDR, SFDVKD. DNA of the CDR3: TGTGCCACCAGTGATTTCTTCCCAGGGCGGGCCGGGGAGCTGTTTTTT. Translation gives CATSDFFPGRAGELFF.